This T cell receptor (beta chain) was retrieved from a study of blood T cell repertoires in COVID-19. As for this clone: Other DNA sequences in this specimen translate into the identical CDR3.

TCRdb's table, derived via immunoSEQ multiplex PCR, lists solely in-frame clones and lacks some. The sample consists of around 200,000 clones, 83% of them appearing once. This CDR3 is built from 14 residues. Trimming took off 3 bases at V and 2 bases at J, with 11 bases between the two ends. Germline CDR1 is SGDLS and CDR2 is YYNGEE. The sequenced sample consisted of peripheral blood. The V gene is TRBV9, the J gene TRBJ1-2; possible D gene TRBD1, 5 bases. This receptor was identified in a man in his forties with active or convalescent COVID-19. The CDR3 bases are TGTGCCAGCAGCGCGAGTGACAGCAACTATGGCTACACCTTC. Its protein is CASSASDSNYGYTF.